This T cell receptor beta chain emerged from a study of PD-L1 blockade in urothelial cancer. Time point described: peripheral blood 6 weeks after treatment start. Locally advanced or metastatic urothelial carcinoma was diagnosed in the patients. Spiked synthetic TCR analogs estimated absolute template abundance per PCR. Sequenced by immunoSEQ multiplex PCR; TCRdb stores in-frame clones only, minus some. Of 100,000 to 150,000 clones listed, more than 75% were seen once; the top ten hold roughly 2.3%. Here the sequenced sample was PBMCs, taken around atezolizumab (anti-PD-L1) treatment. The origin of this receptor is a man aged 45-65 years with urothelial cancer.

The CDR3 is CASSPTSGNTGELFF. The CDR3 DNA reads TGTGCCAGCAGCCCTACTAGCGGGAACACCGGGGAGCTGTTTTTT. The rearrangement uses TRBV5-4 and TRBJ2-2; 8 bases are shared with TRBD2. With V trimmed by 4 bases and J by 1 base, 3 bases remained unmatched. The CDR3 is 15 residues long. Germline V gives CDR1 SGHNT, CDR2 YYREEE (reference sequence).